The source of this T cell receptor (beta chain) is a study of CD4+ T cells in melanoma. Notes on the study in general: A reported correlation linked neoantigen-specific CD4+ T cells to CD8+, macrophage and B cell function. Diverse differentiation states were reported for melanoma neoantigen-specific CD4+ T cells.

Per germline, CDR1 GTSNPN and CDR2 SVGIG (reference sequence). CDR3 length equals 14 residues. TCRdb keeps only in-frame clones here, not all; method: immunoSEQ multiplex PCR. The table lists approximately 14,000 clones, around 68% of them singletons. Regarding this clone: Its antigen is still unknown.

The sequence derives from a human donor with melanoma. J is TRBJ2-2 and V is TRBV30; D uncertain. Sequencing was carried out using cells from a culture (not recorded whether cultured in vitro). The CDR3 loop reads CATPGPRNTGELFF. The DNA of the CDR3 is TGTGCTACTCCGGGCCCACGGAACACCGGGGAGCTGTTTTTT.